The subject of this entry is one T cell receptor (beta chain). Antigen unknown. The ends were cut back, 0 bases at V and 4 bases at J, with 12 bases in the middle. This CDR3 region has 16 residues. CDR1 and CDR2 from the germline V gene are MGHRA and YSYEKL. The sample belongs to a study of immune cell composition in non-small cell lung cancer. General study points: Adenocarcinomas with higher top tumour-associated clone frequency had more reactive TILs. Tumour TCR-beta clonality was not significantly tied to smoking pack-years.

Data came from immunoSEQ multiplex PCR; TCRdb stores just in-frame clones and leaves some out. The sample shows about 13,000 clones, roughly 73% of them seen only once. Sequenced material: lung tumor tissue. The clonotype comes from a human donor with non-small cell lung cancer. V gene TRBV4-1 combines with J gene TRBJ2-2, with D possibly being TRBD2 (5 bases). The CDR3 bases are TGCGCCAGCAGCCAAGAGCGAGGGTCGCGCACCGGGGAGCTGTTTTTT. It codes for CASSQERGSRTGELFF.